This TCR beta chain was captured by sequencing in a study of T cell changes during pregnancy in multiple sclerosis. The V end lost 6 bases, the J end lost 2 bases, and 10 bases lay between the germline ends. CDR3 length equals 13 residues. Per germline, CDR1 LNHDA and CDR2 SQIVND (reference sequence). Assay used: immunoSEQ multiplex PCR; TCRdb lists only in-frame clones, some missing. The sample has around 35,000 clones; over 75% are singletons. There are a few counts of this clone. The input for sequencing was CD8+ T cells from peripheral blood mononuclear cells, taken before pregnancy. This sequence originates from a female donor with multiple sclerosis, enrolled in a pregnancy study. The V and J genes are TRBV19 and TRBJ1-1; D is ambiguous. The CDR3 reads CASRLPGNTEAFF. In DNA, the CDR3 is TGTGCCAGTAGACTTCCAGGTAACACTGAAGCTTTCTTT.